A selection of T cell receptor beta chains follows, all from one sample in a study of T-cell memory formation after mild COVID-19. MiXCR, applied by TCRdb to the 5' RACE reads, yields one record per CDR3 protein. This table has about 44,000 distinct CDR3 sequences, around 6.1% appearing once. The sequenced material came from PBMCs or a T cell subset sorted from them (not recorded which). These receptors came from an adult who had mild COVID-19 (a few samples of this study predate the infection). Cell type and time point are not known. Each CDR3 is given with its conserved first and last residue. Each record gives: clone size, J gene, D gene, V gene, CDR3 protein, CDR3 DNA. D genes are given only for firm matches. Clone sizes are given selectively: once, few, many, or a class where the clone is expanded.

many,TRBJ1-1,-,TRBV7-3,CASSPGTGTEAFF,TGTGCCAGCAGCCCAGGGACGGGGACTGAAGCTTTCTTT
many,TRBJ2-3,TRBD2,TRBV5-1,CASSLDTSGGDTQYF,TGCGCCAGCAGCTTGGATACTAGCGGGGGGGATACGCAGTATTTT
few,TRBJ2-7,-,TRBV5-1,CASSLDRGAGNEQYF,TGCGCCAGCAGCCTGGACCGGGGAGCAGGAAACGAGCAGTACTTC
many,TRBJ1-1,-,TRBV12-3/TRBV12-4,CASSWGDTEAFF,TGTGCCAGCTCCTGGGGGGACACTGAAGCTTTCTTT
-,TRBJ1-2,-,TRBV12-3/TRBV12-4,CASSKSQALYGYTF,TGTGCCAGCAGCAAATCTCAGGCTCTCTATGGCTACACCTTC
many,TRBJ2-3,TRBD1,TRBV24-1,CATSDFRTGASTDTQYF,TGTGCCACCAGTGATTTCCGGACAGGGGCTAGCACAGATACGCAGTATTTT
-,TRBJ2-7,-,TRBV20-1,CSARDLYEQYF,TGCAGTGCTAGAGACCTATACGAGCAGTACTTC
many,TRBJ1-1,-,TRBV7-2,CASSLEAVRNTEAFF,TGTGCCAGCAGCTTGGAGGCAGTGAGGAACACTGAAGCTTTCTTT
many,TRBJ2-2,TRBD1,TRBV24-1,CATSESGTGVFPWTGELFF,TGTGCCACCAGTGAATCCGGGACAGGAGTCTTCCCTTGGACCGGGGAGCTGTTTTTT
many,TRBJ1-2,-,TRBV7-2,CASSFQGTEGYTF,TGTGCCAGCAGCTTCCAGGGAACGGAAGGCTACACCTTC
-,TRBJ1-2,-,TRBV10-3,CAISEDVGGIYGYTF,TGTGCCATCAGTGAGGATGTGGGAGGGATCTATGGCTACACCTTC
-,TRBJ2-1,TRBD2,TRBV5-8,CASSLARTRYNEQFF,TGTGCCAGCAGCTTGGCCAGGACTAGATACAATGAGCAGTTCTTC
-,TRBJ1-2,-,TRBV4-3,CASSPAWKWTNYGYTF,TGCGCCAGCAGCCCAGCATGGAAGTGGACTAACTATGGCTACACCTTC
-,TRBJ1-1,TRBD1,TRBV30,CAWSADRVATEAFF,TGTGCCTGGAGCGCGGACAGGGTAGCCACTGAAGCTTTCTTT
few,TRBJ1-6,-,TRBV20-1,CSARDGQSSYNSPLHF,TGCAGTGCTAGAGACGGACAGAGCTCCTATAATTCACCCCTCCACTTT
-,TRBJ2-1,-,TRBV7-8,CASSSPRSTGSYNEQFF,TGTGCCAGCAGCTCGCCCCGGTCGACGGGATCCTACAATGAGCAGTTCTTC
-,TRBJ2-7,-,TRBV23-1,CASSQSGQSYEQYF,TGCGCCAGCAGTCAGTCAGGACAGTCCTACGAGCAGTACTTC
many,TRBJ2-7,TRBD1,TRBV12-3/TRBV12-4,CASSLNRGYEQYF,TGTGCCAGCAGTTTGAACAGGGGCTACGAGCAGTACTTC
medium-sized,TRBJ2-7,TRBD2,TRBV5-5,CASMNSGAWEQYF,TGTGCCAGCATGAATAGCGGGGCCTGGGAGCAGTACTTC
few,TRBJ2-3,-,TRBV12-5,CASGQQGATDTQYF,TGTGCTAGTGGTCAGCAGGGTGCGACAGATACGCAGTATTTT
many,TRBJ2-5,TRBD1,TRBV24-1,CATSDLGQGQETQYF,TGTGCCACCAGTGATTTGGGACAGGGGCAAGAGACCCAGTACTTC
many,TRBJ2-7,-,TRBV15,CATSRDPGGSYEQYF,TGTGCCACCAGCAGAGATCCAGGAGGGTCCTACGAGCAGTACTTC
few,TRBJ2-2,TRBD1,TRBV6-5,CASRWGQGAAGELFF,TGTGCCAGCAGGTGGGGGCAGGGGGCCGCCGGGGAGCTGTTTTTT
few,TRBJ1-6,-,TRBV21-1,CPFEGSRRNSPLHF,TGCCCCTTTGAGGGCTCACGACGTAATTCACCCCTCCACTTT
many,TRBJ1-5,-,TRBV10-3,CAIGGGSNQPQHF,TGTGCCATTGGGGGGGGGAGCAATCAGCCCCAGCATTTT
-,TRBJ2-7,-,TRBV6-5,CASSNTDSTLREQYF,TGTGCCAGCAGCAACACGGACAGTACTCTTCGGGAGCAGTACTTC
many,TRBJ2-1,TRBD2,TRBV5-1,CASSLIIAGGHNEQFF,TGCGCCAGCAGCTTGATAATAGCGGGAGGGCACAATGAGCAGTTCTTC
few,TRBJ2-1,-,TRBV3-1,CASSQDWQAYNEQFF,TGTGCCAGCAGCCAAGACTGGCAGGCCTACAATGAGCAGTTCTTC
many,TRBJ2-7,-,TRBV7-8,CASSLEPLRSYEQYF,TGTGCCAGCAGCTTAGAACCGCTCAGGTCCTACGAGCAGTACTTC
-,TRBJ2-6,-,TRBV29-1,CSVKATSGANVLTF,TGCAGCGTTAAAGCTACCTCTGGGGCCAACGTCCTGACTTTC
many,TRBJ1-5,-,TRBV4-1,CASSHGRVEAAQHF,TGCGCCAGCAGCCATGGACGGGTTGAGGCTGCCCAGCATTTT
few,TRBJ2-7,-,TRBV5-1,CASSLTVLSSYEQYF,TGCGCCAGCAGCTTGACAGTTTTAAGCTCCTACGAGCAGTACTTC
many,TRBJ2-3,-,TRBV24-1,CATSKVAPDTQYF,TGTGCCACCAGTAAAGTCGCTCCAGATACGCAGTATTTT
-,TRBJ2-6,TRBD1,TRBV7-3,CASSPPQGTGANVLTF,TGTGCCAGCAGCCCCCCACAGGGGACTGGGGCCAACGTCCTGACTTTC
many,TRBJ2-1,-,TRBV18,CASSRDSVNEQFF,TGTGCCAGCTCGCGGGACTCTGTCAATGAGCAGTTCTTC
many,TRBJ1-5,-,TRBV6-2/TRBV6-3,CASSYTYSNQPQHF,TGTGCCAGCAGTTATACCTATAGCAATCAGCCCCAGCATTTT
few,TRBJ2-5,-,TRBV10-3,CAISESGKETQYF,TGTGCCATCAGTGAGTCAGGGAAAGAGACCCAGTACTTC
-,TRBJ2-7,-,TRBV27,CASSLLTTRGYEQYF,TGTGCCAGCAGTTTACTTACCACTAGGGGCTACGAGCAGTACTTC
-,TRBJ1-4,-,TRBV11-2,CASSLFGQGNEKLFF,TGTGCCAGCAGCTTATTTGGGCAGGGCAATGAAAAACTGTTTTTT
few,TRBJ1-6,TRBD1,TRBV2,CASDWDSNSPLHF,TGTGCCAGCGACTGGGACAGCAATTCACCCCTCCACTTT
many,TRBJ2-1,TRBD2,TRBV5-1,CASSLDLAGGREQFF,TGCGCCAGCAGCTTGGATCTAGCGGGAGGTCGGGAGCAGTTCTTC
many,TRBJ1-1,-,TRBV12-3/TRBV12-4,CASSPRGNTEAFF,TGTGCCAGCAGTCCACGGGGGAACACTGAAGCTTTCTTT
many,TRBJ1-2,TRBD1,TRBV29-1,CSVTLGTGGSGYTF,TGCAGCGTTACACTTGGGACAGGGGGATCTGGCTACACCTTC
many,TRBJ2-5,TRBD1,TRBV5-1,CASSLTGEETQYF,TGCGCCAGCAGCTTGACAGGGGAAGAGACCCAGTACTTC
-,TRBJ2-5,-,TRBV24-1,CATSEKGGRGQETQYF,TGTGCCACCAGTGAAAAGGGGGGTCGAGGACAAGAGACCCAGTACTTC
-,TRBJ1-2,TRBD1,TRBV27,CASSLETGGGYGYTF,TGTGCCAGCAGTTTAGAAACAGGGGGGGGCTATGGCTACACCTTC
-,TRBJ2-4,-,TRBV2,CASSDRVVIQYF,TGTGCCAGCAGTGACCGAGTTGTCATTCAGTACTTC